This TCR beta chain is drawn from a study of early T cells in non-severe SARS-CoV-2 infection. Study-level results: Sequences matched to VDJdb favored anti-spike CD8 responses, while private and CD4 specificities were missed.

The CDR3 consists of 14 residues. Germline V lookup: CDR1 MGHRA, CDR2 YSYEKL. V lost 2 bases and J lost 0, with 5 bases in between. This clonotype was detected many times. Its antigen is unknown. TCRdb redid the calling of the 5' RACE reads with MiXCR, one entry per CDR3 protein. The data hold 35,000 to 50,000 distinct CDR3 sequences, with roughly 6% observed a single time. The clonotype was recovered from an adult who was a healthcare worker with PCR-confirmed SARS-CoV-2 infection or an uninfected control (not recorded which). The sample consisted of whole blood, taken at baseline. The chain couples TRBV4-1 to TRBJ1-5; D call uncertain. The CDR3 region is CASSQSSSNQPQHF. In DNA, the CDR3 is TGCGCCAGCAGCCAATCGAGTAGCAATCAGCCCCAGCATTTT.